The clone carrying this T cell receptor (beta chain) has a handful of counts. Antigen specificity is unknown. The sample originates from a study of radiotherapy plus CTLA-4 blockade in lung cancer. The study, taken as a whole, reports: Dynamics of early blood T cell clones, together with interferon-beta, were reportedly the best predictors of response. There was expansion of tumor-derived TCR clones in blood after radiotherapy plus ipilimumab.

Clones were read by immunoSEQ multiplex PCR, and TCRdb kept only the in-frame ones, dropping some. The table records around 100,000 clones, more than 65% of them present only once. This receptor was identified in a human donor with non-small cell lung cancer that progressed on radiotherapy plus ipilimumab. Some clones in this sample may be carry-over from other donors' samples. The material was peripheral blood, obtained from a patient treated with radiotherapy plus ipilimumab.

Here the CDR3 reads CASSIGLDAYEQYF. In nucleotides, the CDR3 is TGTGCCAGTAGTATCGGACTGGACGCCTACGAGCAGTACTTC. The J gene is TRBJ2-7, the V gene TRBV19; weak D call: TRBD2 (5 bases). V was clipped by 3 bases and J by 2 bases, with 11 bases between them. CDR1 and CDR2 (germline): LNHDA, SQIVND (reference sequence). The CDR3 covers 14 residues.